This T cell receptor (beta chain) was captured by sequencing in a study of blood T cell repertoires in COVID-19. As for the study in general: PBMCs, B-cell-depleted T cells, or T cells were the source of the cDNA or gDNA that made up the material.

Per the original methods: Researchers report that nucleated cell counts were estimated from reference gene primer amplification. Libraries were prepared by immunoSEQ multiplex PCR; TCRdb keeps only in-frame clonotypes and omits some of them. That table supplies the V and J calls and clone size; D and trimming were determined from the DNA. This table has some 260,000 clones, just over 85% appearing once. V was pared by 1 base and J by 7 bases, with 3 bases of the junction left unmatched. The CDR3 is 15 amino acids. Germline V gene lookup returns CDR1 KGHSH and CDR2 LQKENI. The sequence derives from a man of 80 years or more with acute or convalescent COVID-19. The chain couples TRBV18 to TRBJ1-6, with 8 bases lining up with TRBD1. Sequenced: peripheral blood. The CDR3: CASSPQTGENSPLHF. The CDR3 coding sequence is TGTGCCAGCTCACCACAGACAGGGGAAAATTCACCCCTCCACTTT.